The 17 T cell receptor beta chains in this list originate from one sample, sequenced in a study of identical twins. TCRdb re-analysed the 5' RACE reads in MiXCR, keeping a single row per CDR3 protein. Of about 660,000 distinct CDR3 sequences listed, around 8.3% are singletons. These data were likewise used in another study, on yellow fever vaccine responses in identical twins.

The sequencing input was PBMCs. Every receptor here comes from a woman aged 18-30 years in good health.

The chain joins TRBV20-1 to TRBJ2-1, with 15 positions matching TRBD2. V lost 5 bases, J lost 3 bases, and 5 bases stayed unmatched. Germline V lookup: CDR1 DFQATT, CDR2 SNEGSKA (reference sequence). This CDR3 contains 16 residues. The CDR3 bases are TGCAGTGCTCCGGGACTAGCGGGAGGTTTCTACAATGAGCAGTTCTTC. Amino acid sequence: CSAPGLAGGFYNEQFF.

This chain uses TRBV10-2 with TRBJ2-2; the match to TRBD2 covers 9 bases. This CDR3 has 14 amino acids. CDR1 is WSHSY, CDR2 SAAADI, per germline. V was pared by 10 bases and J by 1 base, with 4 bases of the junction left unmatched. The CDR3 DNA is TGCGCCACCAGACTAGCGGTGAACACCGGGGAGCTGTTTTTT. Translation: CATRLAVNTGELFF.

The rearrangement links TRBV6-2 or TRBV6-3 to TRBJ1-1; D is undetermined. Germline V CDR1 and CDR2: MNHEY, SVGEGT. The CDR3 totals 13 residues. Trimming cost V 9 bases and J 4 bases, with 15 bases left between them. CDR3 amino acids: CASDRPLGTEAFF. CDR3 bases: TGTGCCAGTGATAGACCTTTGGGCACTGAAGCTTTCTTT.

This clonotype was detected only a few times. The V gene is TRBV20-1, the J gene TRBJ2-5; 9 nucleotides align to TRBD2. V was pared by 6 bases and J by 9 bases, with 14 bases of the junction left unmatched. CDR3 length equals 14 residues. Germline V gene data show CDR1 as DFQATT and CDR2 as SNEGSKA (reference sequence). Written as DNA, the CDR3 is TGCAGTGCCAGCCGACTAGCGGAGTCAGGGGCCCAGTACTTC. It is translated as CSASRLAESGAQYF.

The table lists this clonotype with a few counts. The V call is TRBV20-1, the J call TRBJ2-2; D call uncertain. Germline CDR1 DFQATT, CDR2 SNEGSKA (reference sequence). V shed 4 bases and J shed 3 bases, with 15 bases lying between them. The CDR3 totals 15 residues. CDR3 bases: TGCAGTGCTATGCTTGTGGGTTTGGACACCGGGGAGCTGTTTTTT. It specifies CSAMLVGLDTGELFF.

This clonotype was seen many times. The chain employs TRBV29-1 and TRBJ2-7, with TRBD2 matching over 14 bases. After removal of 5 bases from V and 0 bases from J, the junction contained 12 bases not matched to a gene. Looked up from germline, CDR1 is SQVTM and CDR2 is ANQGSEA. The CDR3 is 18 amino acids. The CDR3 loop reads CSVIRTSGRLQSSYEQYF. CDR3 bases: TGCAGCGTTATCCGGACTAGCGGGAGGCTTCAAAGCTCCTACGAGCAGTACTTC.

The chain couples TRBV7-9 to TRBJ2-3, with TRBD2 identical over 7 bases. The junction had 9 bases not matched to a gene; V was cut back by 1 base and J by 2 bases. The germline V gene has CDR1 SEHNR and CDR2 FQNEAQ (reference sequence). The CDR3 is made up of 17 amino acids. The CDR3 sequence is CASSLGLASGYTDTQYF. CDR3 bases: TGTGCCAGCAGCTTAGGGCTCGCTAGCGGCTACACAGATACGCAGTATTTT.

The gene calls are TRBV4-3 and TRBJ2-7; weak D call: TRBD2 (6 bases). Per the germline V gene, CDR1 is LGHNA and CDR2 is YSLEER. The CDR3 length is 15 residues. Trimming removed 0 bases from V and 1 base from J, with 10 bases in between. The CDR3 DNA reads as TGCGCCAGCAGCCAAGATGTGGAGGGTTCCTACGAGCAGTACTTC. It specifies CASSQDVEGSYEQYF.

The chain employs TRBV7-2 and TRBJ2-1; 10 nucleotides align to TRBD2. Germline-derived CDR1 and CDR2 are SGHTA and FQGNSA. CDR3 length: 16 amino acids. Trimming cost V 4 bases and J 3 bases; bases outside gene matches: 6. This chain's CDR3 is CASSSAGLAIYNEQFF. DNA for the CDR3: TGTGCCAGCAGCTCGGCGGGACTAGCGATCTACAATGAGCAGTTCTTC. The full variable domain, in which reference TRBV7-2 and TRBJ2-1 provide the parts outside the CDR3, is GAGVSQSPSNKVTEKGKDVELRCDPISGHTALYWYRQSLGQGLEFLIYFQGNSAPDKSGLPSDRFSAERTGGSVSTLTIQRTQQEDSAVYLCASSSAGLAIYNEQFFGPGTRLTVL.

This clonotype showed up just a few times. The chain carries TRBV20-1 and TRBJ2-1, with a tentative D call TRBD2 (6 bases). Germline V gene lookup returns CDR1 DFQATT and CDR2 SNEGSKA (reference sequence). The CDR3 sequence is 19 residues long. Trimming removed 6 bases from V and 0 bases from J, with 27 bases in between. In DNA form, the CDR3 reads TGCAGTGCGAGGCGGGACCACCTTCCAGCGGAGCCCTCCTACAATGAGCAGTTCTTC. Protein sequence: CSARRDHLPAEPSYNEQFF.

In its sample, this clonotype was seen a few times. The chain joins TRBV29-1 to TRBJ2-7; weak D call: TRBD1 (6 bases). V was cut by 3 bases and J by 0 bases, with 12 bases left in between. CDR1 is SQVTM, CDR2 ANQGSEA, per germline. The CDR3 runs to 14 residues. This chain's CDR3 is CSVDSGDLSYEQYF. The CDR3, as DNA: TGCAGCGTTGATTCAGGGGACCTCTCCTACGAGCAGTACTTC.

In this sample, this clonotype turned up a few times. The gene calls are TRBV20-1 and TRBJ2-3; 11 bases map to TRBD2. The germline V gene has CDR1 DFQATT and CDR2 SNEGSKA (reference sequence). CDR3 length: 14 amino acids. V lost 5 bases to trimming and J lost 6 bases; unmatched junction nucleotides: 7. The CDR3 reads CSAPNSGGADTQYF. CDR3 DNA: TGCAGTGCTCCGAATAGCGGGGGGGCTGATACGCAGTATTTT.

This clonotype was detected a few times. The rearrangement uses TRBV6-1 and TRBJ1-1, with 10 positions matching TRBD1. This CDR3 has 15 residues. The trim removed 6 bases at V and 5 bases at J, leaving 9 bases unmatched. The germline V gene encodes CDR1 MNHNS and CDR2 SASEGT. CDR3 loop: CASRIDRGRNTEAFF. In DNA form, the CDR3 reads TGTGCCAGCAGAATAGACAGGGGGCGCAATACTGAAGCTTTCTTT.

This clonotype has only a few counts. This chain joins TRBV7-2 and TRBJ2-1, with 7 bases lining up with TRBD2. The CDR3 contains 16 residues. J gave up 8 bases and V 1 base, and 11 bases lay outside the gene matches. Germline values: CDR1 SGHTA, CDR2 FQGNSA. CDR3 region: CASSLGGRAFSYEQFF. DNA of the CDR3: TGTGCCAGCAGCTTAGGGGGGAGGGCCTTTAGTTATGAGCAGTTCTTC.

This chain connects TRBV2 to TRBJ2-4; 10 nucleotides agree with TRBD1. V gave up 6 bases and J gave up 7 bases; unmatched junction bases: 6. Germline CDR1 reads SNHLY; CDR2 reads FYNNEI. CDR3 length: 14 amino acids. For the CDR3, the DNA is TGTGCCAGCAGAGAGACAGGGGGCTGGAACATTCAGTACTTC. As protein: CASRETGGWNIQYF.

This clonotype was seen ten or more times. V and J are TRBV4-3 and TRBJ2-7, with a weak D call TRBD1 (6 bases). The V gene lost 1 base and the J gene lost 4 bases, with 14 bases spanning the gap. CDR3 size: 15 residues. Germline CDR1 LGHNA, CDR2 YSLEER. The DNA for the CDR3 is TGCGCCAGCAGCCAAGCTAAGGGGGTGGAATACGAGCAGTACTTC. Its protein is CASSQAKGVEYEQYF.

The rearrangement uses TRBV14 and TRBJ2-7, with 7 bases lining up with TRBD2. V lost 4 bases and J lost 6; bases outside the gene matches: 6. The CDR3 runs to 13 residues. Germline V gene sequence: CDR1 SGHDN, CDR2 FVKESK. The CDR3 sequence: CASSPGGTGEQYF. The CDR3 DNA reads as TGTGCCAGCAGCCCCGGGGGGACCGGCGAGCAGTACTTC.